By share of the sample, the clone carrying this T cell receptor beta chain is large. MiXCR, applied by TCRdb to the PCR reads, yields one record per CDR3 protein. The sample includes some 1,500 distinct CDR3 sequences, 40% to 55% of them seen just once. The data derive from a study of immune characterization of retroperitoneal liposarcoma. J was trimmed by 4 bases and V by 1 base; bases with no gene match: 2. There are 15 residues in the CDR3. Germline CDR1 SGHTA, CDR2 FQGNSA. The sequence derives from a male donor with retroperitoneal liposarcoma. The specimen was tumor tissue. The chain combines TRBV7-2 with TRBJ2-1; 9 bases agree with TRBD2. The DNA of the CDR3 is TGTGCCAGCAGCTTAGACAGCGGGGGGTACAATGAGCAGTTCTTC. It is translated as CASSLDSGGYNEQFF.